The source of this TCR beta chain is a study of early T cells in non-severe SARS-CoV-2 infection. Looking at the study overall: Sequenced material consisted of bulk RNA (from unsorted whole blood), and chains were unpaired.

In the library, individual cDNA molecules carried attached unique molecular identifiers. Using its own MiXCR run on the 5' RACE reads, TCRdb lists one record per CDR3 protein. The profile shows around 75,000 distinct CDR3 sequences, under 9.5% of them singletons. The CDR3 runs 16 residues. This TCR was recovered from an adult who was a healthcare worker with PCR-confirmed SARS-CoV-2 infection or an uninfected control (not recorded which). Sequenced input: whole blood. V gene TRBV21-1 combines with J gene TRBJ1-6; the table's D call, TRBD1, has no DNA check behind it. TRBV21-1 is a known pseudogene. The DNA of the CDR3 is TGTGCCAGCAGTCCGACAGGGGCCACCTATAATTCACCCCCCCACTTT. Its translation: CASSPTGATYNSPPHF.